These 11 T cell receptor beta chains were sequenced from one sample in a study of beta chain features in type 1 diabetes. The authors reverse transcribed all of the isolated RNA, so sequencing captured expressed TCRB transcripts. Measured with immunoSEQ multiplex PCR; TCRdb has only the in-frame clones, and not every one. The table has almost 350,000 clones, roughly 8% seen once. Material for sequencing was central memory CD4+ T cells from blood. Receptors were obtained from a woman aged 18-29 years in good health.

This clone was seen more than once but under ten times. The gene calls are TRBV6-5 and TRBJ2-7; no definite D call. The length of the CDR3 is 14 residues. Germline CDR1 and CDR2: MNHEY and SVGAGI. Trimming removed 4 bases at V and 3 bases at J, with 13 bases between. The CDR3 DNA follows: TGTGCCAGCAGTTTCAACCGACGAGTCTACGAGCAGTACTTC. It is translated as CASSFNRRVYEQYF.

This rearrangement joins TRBV5-1 to TRBJ2-1, with unresolved D. Deletions cut 4 bases from V and 10 bases from J, with 9 bases between. CDR1 and CDR2 from the germline V gene are SGHRS and YFSETQ. The CDR3 has 11 amino acids. The DNA of the CDR3 is TGCGCCAGCAGCCATCTGACGGAGCAGTTCTTC. As protein: CASSHLTEQFF.

This chain connects TRBV7-6 to TRBJ1-5, with TRBD1 as a possible D gene (6 bases). This CDR3 spans 14 amino acids. Germline V gene lookup returns CDR1 SGHVS and CDR2 FNYEAQ. The ends were cut back, 5 bases at V and 4 bases at J, with 12 bases in the middle. The CDR3 loop is CASSPQQGNQPQHF. The CDR3 nucleotides are TGTGCCAGCAGCCCACAACAGGGTAATCAGCCCCAGCATTTT.

CDR3 region: CASSLASRATNEQFF. The DNA for the CDR3 is TGTGCCAGCAGCTTAGCGTCGAGGGCGACCAATGAGCAGTTCTTC. The rearrangement links TRBV7-9 to TRBJ2-1; D may be TRBD2 (5 bases). Trimming left V 0 bases short and J 6 bases short, with 12 bases between. Looked up from germline, CDR1 is SEHNR and CDR2 is FQNEAQ (reference sequence). The CDR3 is 15 amino acids.

This clone was observed a few times. V is TRBV5-5 and J is TRBJ2-1; perhaps TRBD2 as D (5 bases). The CDR3 is made up of 12 amino acids. Per germline, CDR1 SGHKS and CDR2 YYEKEE (reference sequence). V was trimmed by 1 base and J by 7 bases, leaving 6 bases between them. CDR3 loop: CASSLPGNEQFF. The CDR3 DNA reads as TGTGCCAGCAGCTTGCCGGGGAATGAGCAGTTCTTC.

This sequence joins TRBV20-1 and TRBJ2-1; D is ambiguous. The CDR3 loop spans 10 amino acids. V was cut by 4 bases and J by 11 bases, with 9 bases left in between. Germline CDR1 is DFQATT and CDR2 is SNEGSKA (reference sequence). In DNA form, the CDR3 reads TGCAGTGCTAAGAGGAATCAGCAGTTCTTC. It is translated as CSAKRNQQFF.

This sequence joins TRBV6-5 and TRBJ1-2, with TRBD1 as a possible D gene (6 bases). Between the trimmed V and J ends, which lost 2 bases and 8 bases, there was a span of 12 bases. The CDR3 is 13 amino acids. Germline assignment: CDR1 MNHEY and CDR2 SVGAGI. This CDR3 is CASSYTGPGGYTF. CDR3 DNA sequence: TGTGCCAGCAGTTACACAGGGCCGGGAGGCTACACCTTC.

This chain joins TRBV7-2 and TRBJ2-6; D may correspond to TRBD1 or TRBD2 (5 bases each). The CDR3 is made up of 16 amino acids. From germline, CDR1 is SGHTA and CDR2 FQGNSA. V dropped 5 bases and J dropped 2 bases, with 13 bases sitting between them. For the CDR3, the DNA is TGTGCCAGCAGCAAGGGGAGCGCACCTGGGGCCAACGTCCTGACTTTC. This sequence encodes CASSKGSAPGANVLTF.

This clone was detected only a few times. The V call is TRBV28, the J call TRBJ2-2; D unresolved. CDR1 MDHEN and CDR2 SYDVKM come from the germline V gene. V dropped 3 bases and J dropped 7 bases, with 9 bases sitting between them. There are 13 residues in the CDR3. The CDR3 coding sequence is TGTGCCAGCAGTTTCATAAGGGTCGGGGAGCTGTTTTTT. Translating gives CASSFIRVGELFF.

This clone has more than one count but fewer than ten. This chain joins TRBV7-9 and TRBJ2-7; TRBD1 aligns across 7 bases. Trimming took 6 bases from V and 2 from J; bases not matched to a gene: 10. Germline-derived CDR1 and CDR2 are SEHNR and FQNEAQ (reference sequence). The CDR3 covers 15 residues. The CDR3 sequence: CASRKSGTAAYEQYF. DNA for the CDR3: TGTGCCAGCAGAAAATCGGGGACAGCCGCCTACGAGCAGTACTTC.

The gene calls are TRBV27 and TRBJ2-5; no clear D. This CDR3 is built from 13 residues. Trimming shortened V by 4 bases and J by 2 bases, and 8 bases separated the two germline ends. Germline V CDR1 and CDR2: MNHEY, SMNVEV (reference sequence). Here the CDR3 DNA reads TGTGCCAGCAGTTGGTCTCGGCAAGAGACCCAGTACTTC. It encodes CASSWSRQETQYF.